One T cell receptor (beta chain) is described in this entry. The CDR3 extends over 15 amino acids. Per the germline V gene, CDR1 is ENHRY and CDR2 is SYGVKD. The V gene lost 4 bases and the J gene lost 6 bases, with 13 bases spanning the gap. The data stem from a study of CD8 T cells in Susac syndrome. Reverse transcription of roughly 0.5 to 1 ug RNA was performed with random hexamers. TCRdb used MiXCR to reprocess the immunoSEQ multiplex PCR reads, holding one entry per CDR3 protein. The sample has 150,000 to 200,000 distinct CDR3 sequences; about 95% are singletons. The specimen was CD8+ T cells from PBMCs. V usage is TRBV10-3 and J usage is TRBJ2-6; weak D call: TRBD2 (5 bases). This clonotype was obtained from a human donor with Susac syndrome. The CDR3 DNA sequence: TGTGCCATCAGTGGGACTTCGCCGGAGGCCAACGTCCTGACTTTC. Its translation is CAISGTSPEANVLTF.